The present TCR beta chain was sequenced within a study of cytomegalovirus exposure and HLA in healthy donors. Study results and limitations: Presence/absence comparisons presumed near-even sequencing depth among donors.

The primer mix had 60 Vbeta and 13 Jbeta primers. This table comes from immunoSEQ multiplex PCR, and its TCRdb copy is limited to in-frame clones, with some not included. The data contain 150,000 to 180,000 clones, 79% of them singletons. The germline gives CDR1 SGHDT, CDR2 YYEEEE. CDR3 length: 17 residues. Trimming took 2 bases from V and 0 from J, leaving 17 bases between them. Regarding this clone: The antigen is unknown.

This receptor was taken from a man younger than 45 in good health and CMV-seropositive. The source material was PBMCs. The rearrangement joins TRBV5-6 to TRBJ1-1; D is ambiguous. The CDR3 region is CASSLPQSVRMNTEAFF. The CDR3 DNA sequence: TGTGCCAGCAGCTTACCGCAGAGCGTCCGAATGAACACTGAAGCTTTCTTT.